These 21 T cell receptor beta chains came from one sample sequenced in a study of T cell repertoires in cytomegalovirus infection. The antigens these receptors bind are not known. Each CDR3 protein gets one entry after TCRdb re-called the reads with MiXCR. The sample lists roughly 170,000 distinct CDR3 sequences, roughly 22% seen once, with 20% to 30% in the top ten. The input for sequencing was CD8+ T cells from cultured PBMCs, taken from culture after CMV antigen stimulation. These receptors all come from a human donor in good health (CMV status not recorded). Some clones in this sample may be carry-over from other donors' samples.

The chain links TRBV29-1 to TRBJ1-1; D remains ambiguous. Per germline, CDR1 SQVTM and CDR2 ANQGSEA. The germline V and J ends were trimmed by 0 bases and 1 base, with 9 bases remaining between them. There are 14 residues in the CDR3. The CDR3 reads CSVEEGYRNTEAFF. CDR3 nucleotide sequence: TGCAGCGTTGAAGAAGGGTATAGGAACACTGAAGCTTTCTTT.

The V gene is TRBV6-5, the J gene TRBJ2-1; 9 bases agree with TRBD1. The CDR3 has 15 residues. The V gene's germline CDR1 is MNHEY and CDR2 SVGAGI. V lost 6 bases and J lost 2; bases outside the gene matches: 5. The CDR3 bases are TGTGCCAGCAGCCCCGGACAGGGGCCCTACAATGAGCAGTTCTTC. Translation: CASSPGQGPYNEQFF.

This clonotype occurred a few times. The CDR3 region is CASSRGDLPYNEQFF. The CDR3 nucleotides read TGTGCCAGCAGCCGGGGGGACCTCCCTTACAATGAGCAGTTCTTC. The rearrangement uses TRBV7-2 and TRBJ2-1, with 7 bases aligning to TRBD2. CDR1 is SGHTA, CDR2 FQGNSA, per germline. The V segment lost 5 bases and the J segment 4 bases; nucleotides outside the gene matches: 8. The CDR3 is 15 amino acids.

The rearrangement uses TRBV6-6 and TRBJ2-5; 7 nucleotides agree with TRBD1. There are 14 residues in the CDR3. Germline values: CDR1 MNHNY, CDR2 SVGAGI (reference sequence). V lost 6 bases, J lost 5 bases, and 9 bases stayed unmatched. CDR3 loop: CASSQRQGGETQYF. DNA of the CDR3: TGTGCCAGCAGCCAACGACAGGGTGGGGAGACCCAGTACTTC.

This clonotype has more than one count but fewer than ten. The chain links TRBV7-2 to TRBJ2-7; TRBD1 is a possible D gene (6 bases). Per the germline V gene, CDR1 is SGHTA and CDR2 is FQGNSA. The CDR3 has 14 amino acids. V lost 3 bases and J lost 4, with 13 bases in between. Here the CDR3 reads CASSFNRVGYEQYF. CDR3 nucleotide sequence: TGTGCCAGCAGCTTCAACAGGGTGGGATACGAGCAGTACTTC.

In its sample, this clonotype was seen a few times. The chain combines TRBV7-2 with TRBJ2-7; 10 bases match TRBD1. J lost 1 base, V lost 0 bases, and 6 bases had no gene match. Germline V gene sequence: CDR1 SGHTA, CDR2 FQGNSA. The length of the CDR3 is 17 residues. CDR3 nucleotide sequence: TGTGCCAGCAGCTTAGCGGGCGGGGACAGGGGTTCCTACGAGCAGTACTTC. It specifies CASSLAGGDRGSYEQYF.

V is TRBV25-1 and J is TRBJ2-1, with TRBD2 matching 10 bases. The germline CDR1 and CDR2 sequences are MGHDK and SYGVNS. The CDR3 contains 17 residues. With 2 bases clipped from V and 4 bases from J, the junction kept 8 bases outside the gene matches. CDR3 region: CASSEGLAGVFYNEQFF. The CDR3 bases are TGTGCCAGCAGTGAAGGTCTAGCGGGAGTATTTTACAATGAGCAGTTCTTC.

The chain recombines TRBV4-1 with TRBJ2-3, with TRBD1 matching 7 bases. The CDR3 totals 15 residues. The germline CDR1 and CDR2 sequences are MGHRA and YSYEKL. V lost 4 bases, J lost 2 bases, and 6 bases stayed unmatched. In DNA form, the CDR3 reads TGCGCCAGCAGCCGCTTCGGACAGGCCACAGATACGCAGTATTTT. It is translated as CASSRFGQATDTQYF.

This clonotype was detected a few times. This sequence joins TRBV7-2 and TRBJ1-5; TRBD1 might be the D (5 bases). The CDR3 is made up of 16 amino acids. Trimming took 2 bases from V and 0 from J, leaving 11 bases between them. Per germline, CDR1 SGHTA and CDR2 FQGNSA. This chain's CDR3 is CASSLQGHYSNQPQHF. DNA for the CDR3: TGTGCCAGCAGCTTACAAGGACATTATAGCAATCAGCCCCAGCATTTT.

V is TRBV6-5 and J is TRBJ2-3; no definite D call. This CDR3 spans 13 amino acids. Trimming stripped 0 bases from V and 0 bases from J, with 1 base between. Germline V gene lookup returns CDR1 MNHEY and CDR2 SVGAGI. In DNA form, the CDR3 reads TGTGCCAGCAGTTACTCGAGCACAGATACGCAGTATTTT. Its translation: CASSYSSTDTQYF.

This clonotype was seen a few times. The CDR3 sequence is CASSQEGHRGYTF. CDR3 sequence (DNA): TGCGCCAGCAGCCAAGAAGGACATCGTGGCTACACCTTC. This rearrangement joins TRBV4-3 to TRBJ1-2, with D maybe TRBD1 (5 bases). The CDR3 runs to 13 residues. Trimming left V 0 bases short and J 7 bases short, with 9 bases between. CDR1 is LGHNA and CDR2 is YSLEER in the germline V gene.

CDR3 coding DNA: TGTGCCAGCAGCTTGGAAGGAGGCTCTGGAAACACCATATATTTT. Its translation is CASSLEGGSGNTIYF. This rearrangement joins TRBV7-8 to TRBJ1-3; D remains unclear. Germline-derived CDR1 and CDR2 are SGHVS and FQNEAQ. Deletions cut 3 bases from V and 0 bases from J, with 9 bases between. This CDR3 comprises 15 residues.

V is TRBV19 and J is TRBJ2-3; D might be TRBD1 (5 bases). The V end was cut by 6 bases, the J end by 6 bases, with 10 bases between. Germline values: CDR1 LNHDA, CDR2 SQIVND (reference sequence). CDR3 length: 12 amino acids. CDR3 loop: CASRKPGDTQYF. In DNA form, the CDR3 reads TGTGCCAGTAGAAAACCAGGGGATACGCAGTATTTT.

Written as DNA, the CDR3 is TGTGCCTGGAGTGTACAGGCAGGGAGAACTGAAGCTTTCTTT. Amino acid sequence: CAWSVQAGRTEAFF. The chain is built from TRBV30 and TRBJ1-1, with a tentative D call TRBD1 (5 bases). V shed 0 bases and J shed 5 bases, with 13 bases lying between them. Germline-derived CDR1 and CDR2 are GTSNPN and SVGIG (reference sequence). The CDR3 runs 14 residues.

This clonotype has more than one count but fewer than ten. This sequence joins TRBV27 and TRBJ1-1, with D possibly matching TRBD1 (5 bases). This CDR3 contains 15 residues. Deletions cut 3 bases from V and 3 bases from J, with 14 bases between. CDR1 is MNHEY, CDR2 SMNVEV, per germline (reference sequence). CDR3 nucleotides: TGTGCCAGCAGTTTTGCGTCCCCACAGGACACTGAAGCTTTCTTT. This sequence encodes CASSFASPQDTEAFF.

The J gene is TRBJ2-2, the V gene TRBV2, with 12 bases lining up with TRBD2. Germline lookup yields CDR1 SNHLY and CDR2 FYNNEI. CDR3 length equals 18 residues. The V segment lost 2 bases and the J segment 0 bases; nucleotides outside the gene matches: 4. CDR3 protein: CASSEILAGGSNTGELFF. The CDR3 DNA follows: TGTGCCAGCAGTGAAATACTAGCGGGGGGCTCGAACACCGGGGAGCTGTTTTTT.

This clonotype has just a few counts. The CDR3 DNA reads as TGTGCCAGCAGCCCGACAGGGGTTGGAAACTATGGCTACACCTTC. This sequence encodes CASSPTGVGNYGYTF. The V and J genes are TRBV11-2 and TRBJ1-2; TRBD1 matches at 8 bases. The CDR3 is 15 amino acids. Germline V gene lookup returns CDR1 SGHAT and CDR2 FQNNGV. V was pared by 5 bases and J by 2 bases, with 7 bases of the junction left unmatched. The variable domain in full, with the rest retrieved from reference TRBV11-2 and TRBJ1-2, is EAGVAQSPRYKIIEKRQSVAFWCNPISGHATLYWYQQILGQGPKLLIQFQNNGVVDDSQLPKDRFSAERLKGVDSTLKIQPAKLEDSAVYLCASSPTGVGNYGYTFGSGTRLTVV.

The chain combines TRBV7-9 with TRBJ2-1, with D possibly TRBD2 on 6 matching bases. The ends were cut back, 3 bases at V and 8 bases at J, with 17 bases in the middle. Germline CDR1 SEHNR, CDR2 FQNEAQ (reference sequence). The CDR3 loop spans 15 amino acids. Here the CDR3 DNA reads TGTGCCAGCAGCTTCGGGGGTACCCCAGCGGATGAGCAGTTCTTC. Protein product: CASSFGGTPADEQFF.

This clonotype was detected only a few times. V usage is TRBV7-9 and J usage is TRBJ1-2; D is unresolved. Germline-derived CDR1 and CDR2 are SEHNR and FQNEAQ (reference sequence). This CDR3 has 14 amino acids. The V end was cut by 1 base, the J end by 0 bases, with 6 bases between. CDR3 DNA sequence: TGTGCCAGCAGCTTAGAAGGAACTAACTATGGCTACACCTTC. Translated, it gives CASSLEGTNYGYTF.

The chain carries TRBV4-1 and TRBJ1-5; weak D call: TRBD1 (5 bases). The CDR3 covers 16 residues. The germline V gene has CDR1 MGHRA and CDR2 YSYEKL. Trimming pared 0 bases from V and 3 bases from J, leaving 12 bases between. CDR3 bases: TGCGCCAGCAGCCAAGATTCCGGGACCGACAATCAGCCCCAGCATTTT. Translating it yields CASSQDSGTDNQPQHF.

This clonotype was detected only a few times. The chain combines TRBV7-2 with TRBJ2-7; 8 nucleotides line up with TRBD1. Germline V gene sequence: CDR1 SGHTA, CDR2 FQGNSA. With 1 base clipped from V and 3 bases from J, the junction kept 8 bases outside the gene matches. There are 16 residues in the CDR3. The CDR3 protein is CASSLVPRTGSYEQYF. CDR3 DNA sequence: TGTGCCAGCAGCTTAGTGCCCAGGACAGGGAGCTACGAGCAGTACTTC.